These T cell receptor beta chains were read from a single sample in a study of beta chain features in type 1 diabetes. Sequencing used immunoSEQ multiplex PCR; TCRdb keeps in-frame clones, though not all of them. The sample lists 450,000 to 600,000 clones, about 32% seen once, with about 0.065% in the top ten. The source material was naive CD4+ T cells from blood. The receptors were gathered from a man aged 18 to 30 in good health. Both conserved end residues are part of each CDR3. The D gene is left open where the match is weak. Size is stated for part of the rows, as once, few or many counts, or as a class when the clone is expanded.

CDR3 DNA: TGTGCCTGGACTTTACAGGGGACTAGCGTTTTGTACTTC
CDR3 protein: CAWTLQGTSVLYF
J gene: TRBJ2-7
CDR3 length: 13
clone size: NA
D gene: TRBD2
V gene: TRBV30

CDR3 DNA: TGTGCCAGCAGCTTCAACACGGGCATGAACACTGAAGCTTTCTTT
CDR3 protein: CASSFNTGMNTEAFF
J gene: TRBJ1-1
CDR3 length: 15
clone size: NA
D gene: NA
V gene: TRBV7-8

CDR3 DNA: TGTGCCAGCAGTCCAGGGGTCGATACGCAGTATTTT
CDR3 protein: CASSPGVDTQYF
J gene: TRBJ2-3
CDR3 length: 12
clone size: NA
D gene: NA
V gene: TRBV6-6

CDR3 DNA: TGCGCCAGCAGCCAGTCGAACGGCGGCTACACCTTC
CDR3 protein: CASSQSNGGYTF
J gene: TRBJ1-2
CDR3 length: 12
clone size: NA
D gene: NA
V gene: TRBV4-1

CDR3 DNA: TGTGCCAGCAGCTTATCGTTCAGGGAGGGTGAGCAGTTCTTC
CDR3 protein: CASSLSFREGEQFF
J gene: TRBJ2-1
CDR3 length: 14
clone size: once
D gene: TRBD2
V gene: TRBV7-9

CDR3 DNA: TGTGCCAGCAGTGCGGACGAGGGTGAGCAGTTCTTC
CDR3 protein: CASSADEGEQFF
J gene: TRBJ2-1
CDR3 length: 12
clone size: few
D gene: NA
V gene: TRBV2

CDR3 DNA: TGTGCCAGCAGCTCGACAACCCAGACAGGAGATTCCTACAATGAGCAGTTCTTC
CDR3 protein: CASSSTTQTGDSYNEQFF
J gene: TRBJ2-1
CDR3 length: 18
clone size: NA
D gene: NA
V gene: TRBV11-2

CDR3 DNA: TGTGCCTGGAACAGGGGGGAAATAACTAATGAAAAACTGTTTTTT
CDR3 protein: CAWNRGEITNEKLFF
J gene: TRBJ1-4
CDR3 length: 15
clone size: NA
D gene: TRBD1
V gene: TRBV30

CDR3 DNA: TGCGCCAGCAGCCAAGTTGGCGTGTCAAACACTGAAGCTTTCTTT
CDR3 protein: CASSQVGVSNTEAFF
J gene: TRBJ1-1
CDR3 length: 15
clone size: NA
D gene: NA
V gene: TRBV4-1

CDR3 DNA: TGTGCCAGCAGCTTCCCACTAGCGGGAGCCGAGCAGTACTTC
CDR3 protein: CASSFPLAGAEQYF
J gene: TRBJ2-7
CDR3 length: 14
clone size: NA
D gene: TRBD2
V gene: TRBV7-9

CDR3 DNA: TGTGCCAGCAGCTTCGACACAGAAAAACTGTTTTTT
CDR3 protein: CASSFDTEKLFF
J gene: TRBJ1-4
CDR3 length: 12
clone size: few
D gene: NA
V gene: TRBV7-9

CDR3 DNA: TGTGCCTGGAGTGTAGGGTTAAACACTGAAGCTTTCTTT
CDR3 protein: CAWSVGLNTEAFF
J gene: TRBJ1-1
CDR3 length: 13
clone size: NA
D gene: NA
V gene: TRBV30

CDR3 DNA: TGCGCCAGCAGCTTGATGCAGGGAGCCTACAATGAGCAGTTCTTC
CDR3 protein: CASSLMQGAYNEQFF
J gene: TRBJ2-1
CDR3 length: 15
clone size: NA
D gene: NA
V gene: TRBV5-1

CDR3 DNA: TGTGCCAGCAGCGTAGTTAGCGCCGCAGATACGCAGTATTTT
CDR3 protein: CASSVVSAADTQYF
J gene: TRBJ2-3
CDR3 length: 14
clone size: NA
D gene: NA
V gene: TRBV9

CDR3 DNA: TGTGCCTGGATCTGGACAGGGGGCACTGAAGCTTTCTTT
CDR3 protein: CAWIWTGGTEAFF
J gene: TRBJ1-1
CDR3 length: 13
clone size: NA
D gene: TRBD1
V gene: TRBV30

CDR3 DNA: TGCAGTGCTAGGTGGCCGGAGACCCAGTACTTC
CDR3 protein: CSARWPETQYF
J gene: TRBJ2-5
CDR3 length: 11
clone size: NA
D gene: NA
V gene: TRBV20-1

CDR3 DNA: TGTGCCAGCACCTCCGGGACAGGGTCCTACAATGAGCAGTTCTTC
CDR3 protein: CASTSGTGSYNEQFF
J gene: TRBJ2-1
CDR3 length: 15
clone size: NA
D gene: TRBD1
V gene: TRBV28

CDR3 DNA: TGTGCCAGCAGCCCCACCCTTAGGGGGAACACCGGGGAGCTGTTTTTT
CDR3 protein: CASSPTLRGNTGELFF
J gene: TRBJ2-2
CDR3 length: 16
clone size: few
D gene: NA
V gene: TRBV9

CDR3 DNA: TGTGCCAGCAGTTACACACAGGGAAAACTGTTTTTT
CDR3 protein: CASSYTQGKLFF
J gene: TRBJ1-4
CDR3 length: 12
clone size: few
D gene: NA
V gene: TRBV6-6

CDR3 DNA: TGTGCCATCAGTGACGGACAGGGGGCCAAGACCCAGTACTTC
CDR3 protein: CAISDGQGAKTQYF
J gene: TRBJ2-5
CDR3 length: 14
clone size: few
D gene: TRBD1
V gene: TRBV10-3

CDR3 DNA: TGCAGCGTTTCCGGACAGGGGACTAACTCTGGAAACACCATATATTTT
CDR3 protein: CSVSGQGTNSGNTIYF
J gene: TRBJ1-3
CDR3 length: 16
clone size: NA
D gene: TRBD1
V gene: TRBV29-1

CDR3 DNA: TGTGCCAGCAGTCGTACGACAGAGACGGAGCAGTACTTC
CDR3 protein: CASSRTTETEQYF
J gene: TRBJ2-7
CDR3 length: 13
clone size: NA
D gene: NA
V gene: TRBV6-5

CDR3 DNA: TGCAGCGTAACAAGGACAGGGAGCACGGACACTGAAGCTTTCTTT
CDR3 protein: CSVTRTGSTDTEAFF
J gene: TRBJ1-1
CDR3 length: 15
clone size: NA
D gene: TRBD1
V gene: TRBV29-1